Shown below are 23 T cell receptor beta chains from a single sample sequenced in a study of blood T cell repertoires in COVID-19 (dated by TCRdb to the early 2020s). Libraries were made using the immunoSEQ multiplex PCR assay. This is the immuneACCESS table as TCRdb keeps it, with only in-frame sequences that have V and J called. A part of the clones is gone; compared with another copy, unresolved V genes explain less than half, and the rest is unexplained. A total of more than 100,000 clones appear in this sample, roughly four fifths of them only once. The biggest ten clones account for approximately 5% of the sample. Input material: peripheral blood. These TCRs come from a woman in her 70s with acute or convalescent COVID-19.

This rearrangement joins TRBV30 to TRBJ2-7; TRBD1 might be the D (6 bases). Germline assignment: CDR1 GTSNPN and CDR2 SVGIG (reference sequence). V lost 2 bases, J lost 3 bases, and 8 bases lay in between. CDR3 size: 12 residues. Here the CDR3 reads CAWSRDIYEQYF. CDR3 sequence (DNA): TGTGCCTGGAGTCGGGACATCTACGAGCAGTACTTC. The full variable domain, rest sourced from reference TRBV30 and TRBJ2-7, is SQTIHQWPATLVQPVGSPLSLECTVEGTSNPNLYWYRQAAGRGLQLLFYSVGIGQISSEVPQNLSASRPQDRQFILSSKKLLLSDSGFYLCAWSRDIYEQYFGPGTRLTVT.

This clone was observed a few times. The chain has TRBV19 and TRBJ1-4; D is possibly TRBD1 (5 bases). CDR1 and CDR2 from the germline V gene are LNHDA and SQIVND (reference sequence). The ends were cut back, 0 bases at V and 6 bases at J, with 14 bases in the middle. The length of the CDR3 is 16 residues. This CDR3 reads CASSIESQGRDEKLFF. The DNA for the CDR3 is TGTGCCAGTAGTATAGAATCCCAGGGAAGAGATGAAAAACTGTTTTTT.

This clone was picked up one time. CDR3 residues: CASSPTRGELFF. The CDR3 DNA is TGCGCCAGCAGCCCGACGCGGGGGGAGCTGTTTTTT. The chain uses TRBV4-1 and TRBJ2-2; D gene uncertain. Trimming removed 4 bases at V and 8 bases at J, with 8 bases between. Per germline, CDR1 MGHRA and CDR2 YSYEKL. There are 12 residues in the CDR3.

This clone was counted a few times. The V and J genes are TRBV10-2 and TRBJ1-5; no definite D call. This CDR3 comprises 15 residues. Germline V CDR1 and CDR2: WSHSY, SAAADI. The V gene lost 3 bases and the J gene lost 2 bases, with 11 bases spanning the gap. The CDR3 bases are TGCGCCAGCAGTGATGTGACGCGGGGCAATCAGCCCCAGCATTTT. Amino acid sequence: CASSDVTRGNQPQHF.

The chain employs TRBV3-1 (or the pseudogene TRBV3-2) and TRBJ2-5; weak D call: TRBD1 (5 bases). Germline values: CDR1 LGHDT, CDR2 YNNKEL (reference sequence). Trimming pared 4 bases from V and 1 base from J, leaving 10 bases between. The CDR3 has 14 amino acids. The CDR3 bases are TGTGCCAGCAGCCGGGGCAGTATCCAAGAGACCCAGTACTTC. It is translated as CASSRGSIQETQYF.

The chain joins TRBV5-4 to TRBJ2-1; the match to TRBD2 covers 7 bases. The germline gives CDR1 SGHNT, CDR2 YYREEE (reference sequence). J was trimmed by 6 bases and V by 5 bases; bases with no gene match: 17. CDR3 size: 17 residues. CDR3 sequence: CASSSARGNFYGNEQFF. In DNA form, the CDR3 reads TGTGCCAGCAGTTCTGCGCGGGGGAATTTTTACGGCAATGAGCAGTTCTTC.

The chain joins TRBV6-6 to TRBJ1-1; D possibly corresponds to TRBD1 (5 bases). The CDR3 extends over 15 amino acids. Per germline, CDR1 MNHNY and CDR2 SVGAGI (reference sequence). V shed 5 bases and J shed 1 base, with 14 bases lying between them. The CDR3 coding sequence is TGTGCCAGCAGTCGCAACGGTGGGGCGAACACTGAAGCTTTCTTT. Protein product: CASSRNGGANTEAFF.

V and J are TRBV5-6 and TRBJ2-3; TRBD2 aligns across 15 bases. The CDR3 covers 17 residues. V trimming: 4 bases; J trimming: 2 bases; junction bases outside the gene matches: 5. Germline V gene sequence: CDR1 SGHDT, CDR2 YYEEEE. The CDR3 DNA follows: TGTGCCAGCAGCCGCGGACTAGCGGGGGGGCTCACAGATACGCAGTATTTT. Translating gives CASSRGLAGGLTDTQYF.

This clone has a handful of counts. The chain recombines TRBV10-3 with TRBJ1-3; D perhaps matches TRBD1 (5 bases). Trimming shortened V by 6 bases and J by 1 base, and 16 bases separated the two germline ends. Germline-derived CDR1 and CDR2 are ENHRY and SYGVKD. The CDR3 is 16 amino acids. CDR3 DNA sequence: TGTGCCATCAGCCCCGGGGGGGGTATTTCTGGAAACACCATATATTTT. As protein: CAISPGGGISGNTIYF.

The gene calls are TRBV11-3 and TRBJ2-1; TRBD1 matches at 11 bases. Germline CDR1 and CDR2: SGHNT and YENEEA. The CDR3 has 16 residues. V was clipped by 0 bases and J by 5 bases; unmatched bases: 3. The CDR3 DNA reads as TGTGCCAGCAGCTTAGAAGGGACAGGGGGTAACAATGAGCAGTTCTTC. Amino acid sequence: CASSLEGTGGNNEQFF.

This chain uses TRBV30 with TRBJ1-1, with 7 bases matching TRBD1. The CDR3 length is 17 residues. V lost 5 bases and J lost 3; bases outside the gene matches: 18. Germline CDR1 GTSNPN, CDR2 SVGIG (reference sequence). CDR3 in DNA: TGTGCCTGGTCACCGAGGGACAGAGCAACCGGTGACACTGAAGCTTTCTTT. Encoded protein: CAWSPRDRATGDTEAFF.

The chain recombines TRBV9 with TRBJ1-1; D not resolved. CDR1 is SGDLS and CDR2 is YYNGEE in the germline V gene. Trimming stripped 0 bases from V and 4 bases from J, with 13 bases between. The length of the CDR3 is 15 residues. The CDR3 here is CASSVGGSRGTEAFF. CDR3 DNA sequence: TGTGCCAGCAGCGTAGGAGGGAGTCGAGGCACTGAAGCTTTCTTT.

The rearrangement links TRBV7-6 to TRBJ2-1; the D is unclear. CDR3 length equals 13 residues. Per the germline V gene, CDR1 is SGHVS and CDR2 is FNYEAQ. The ends were cut back, 5 bases at V and 4 bases at J, with 9 bases in the middle. The CDR3 spells CASSPTEYNEQFF. CDR3 nucleotide sequence: TGTGCCAGCAGCCCAACAGAGTACAATGAGCAGTTCTTC.

This clone was recorded only once. The V and J genes are TRBV2 and TRBJ1-1; maybe TRBD1 (6 bases). There are 13 residues in the CDR3. Trimming took off 7 bases at V and 6 bases at J, with 15 bases between the two ends. Per germline, CDR1 SNHLY and CDR2 FYNNEI. CDR3 DNA sequence: TGTGCCAGCAAACAGGGATTCAACGCTGAAGCTTTCTTT. Encoded protein: CASKQGFNAEAFF.

The J gene is TRBJ2-1, the V gene TRBV24-1; D possibly corresponds to TRBD1 (6 bases). Deletions cut 3 bases from V and 16 bases from J, with 18 bases between. CDR1 KGHDR and CDR2 SFDVKD come from the germline V gene. The CDR3 runs 13 residues. Here the CDR3 DNA reads TGTGCCACCAGTGATCCCCCACAGGGACCAAATTTCTTC. Translating gives CATSDPPQGPNFF.

The chain employs TRBV19 and TRBJ1-5; D might be TRBD1 (6 bases). CDR1 is LNHDA and CDR2 is SQIVND in the germline V gene (reference sequence). V dropped 4 bases and J dropped 0 bases, with 22 bases sitting between them. CDR3 length equals 19 residues. This chain's CDR3 is CASSKLHPTNRVSNQPQHF. The CDR3 DNA is TGTGCCAGTAGTAAACTACACCCAACAAACAGGGTTAGCAATCAGCCCCAGCATTTT.

V gene TRBV3-1 (or the pseudogene TRBV3-2) combines with J gene TRBJ1-6; no clear D. Germline loops: CDR1 LGHDT, CDR2 YNNKEL (reference sequence). Trimming removed 0 bases at V and 13 bases at J, with 10 bases between. The CDR3 loop spans 13 amino acids. The CDR3 region is CASSQDPRTPLHF. DNA for the CDR3: TGTGCCAGCAGCCAAGATCCCCGGACTCCCCTCCACTTT.

In DNA form, the CDR3 reads TGTGCCAGCAGCCCCCAGGTCGTAGCCAAAAACATTCAGTACTTC. As protein: CASSPQVVAKNIQYF. This chain links TRBV7-2 with TRBJ2-4; D gene unclear. Trimming removed 5 bases at V and 0 bases at J, with 11 bases between. Germline assignment: CDR1 SGHTA and CDR2 FQGNSA. This CDR3 spans 15 amino acids.

The chain employs TRBV7-2 and TRBJ2-3; D is perhaps TRBD2 (6 bases). Germline lookup yields CDR1 SGHTA and CDR2 FQGNSA. The CDR3 spans 14 residues. V was trimmed by 1 base and J by 4 bases, leaving 9 bases between them. The CDR3 DNA sequence: TGTGCCAGCAGCTTAGATCCTAGCGCAGATACGCAGTATTTT. Residues: CASSLDPSADTQYF.

CDR3 nucleotides: TGTGCCAGCAGGAACAGCAATAAAAATTCACCCCTCCACTTT. Protein sequence: CASRNSNKNSPLHF. This chain joins TRBV6-6 and TRBJ1-6; no clear D gene. Germline values: CDR1 MNHNY, CDR2 SVGAGI (reference sequence). This CDR3 spans 14 amino acids. Trimming stripped 6 bases from V and 7 bases from J, with 13 bases between.

This clone has just one count. This same CDR3 is encoded by further DNA sequences in the sample. The rearrangement uses TRBV14 and TRBJ1-2; possible D gene TRBD1, 6 bases. Deletions cut 0 bases from V and 8 bases from J, with 10 bases between. Germline CDR1 reads SGHDN; CDR2 reads FVKESK. The CDR3 totals 13 residues. CDR3 DNA sequence: TGTGCCAGCAGCCAAGATCGGGGGGGCGGCTACACCTTC. Its protein is CASSQDRGGGYTF.

This clone turned up a few times. The gene calls are TRBV2 and TRBJ2-7; TRBD2 matches 10 bases. In germline, CDR1 is SNHLY, CDR2 FYNNEI. There are 16 residues in the CDR3. Losses at the gene ends were 5 bases for V and 3 bases for J; bases not matched to a gene: 10. DNA of the CDR3: TGTGCCAGCAGTTCTCTTACTAGCGGGGCGAACTACGAGCAGTACTTC. Amino acid sequence: CASSSLTSGANYEQYF.

The rearrangement uses TRBV2 and TRBJ1-1, with D maybe TRBD1 (5 bases). Trimming left V 4 bases short and J 1 base short, with 7 bases between. Germline CDR1 and CDR2: SNHLY and FYNNEI. The CDR3 totals 13 residues. The DNA of the CDR3 is TGTGCCAGCAGTGTAGGACAGAACACTGAAGCTTTCTTT. Its translation: CASSVGQNTEAFF.